The T cell receptor beta chain under discussion was sequenced for a study of cytotoxic CD8 clonotypes in ibrutinib-treated CLL. Study-level background: Among responders, some 25 were partial and 2 complete; after median roughly 65 months, roughly 15 stayed remitted and some 12 progressed. Response sampling came at median approximately a year of treatment, ranging roughly 6 to 36 months. Whole-study results and caveats: Clonality was higher at baseline than in age-matched healthy donors and tracked circulating CD8+ T-cell counts.

This clone was picked up a small number of times. Its antigen is still unknown. V lost 4 bases, J lost 2 bases, and 12 bases stayed unmatched. The CDR3 contains 17 residues. CDR1 and CDR2 from the germline V gene are SEHNR and FQNEAQ (reference sequence). Assay: immunoSEQ multiplex PCR; the TCRdb copy retains only in-frame clones and omits some. The sample yields about 50,000 clones, roughly 83% seen once. This chain connects TRBV7-9 to TRBJ2-3; the match to TRBD2 covers 7 bases. This specimen consisted of PBMCs, obtained after 24 months of ibrutinib treatment. This receptor was obtained from a human donor with chronic lymphocytic leukemia. Written as DNA, the CDR3 is TGTGCCAGCAGCTCCCATAAAGCAGCGGGAATCACAGATACGCAGTATTTT. This sequence encodes CASSSHKAAGITDTQYF.